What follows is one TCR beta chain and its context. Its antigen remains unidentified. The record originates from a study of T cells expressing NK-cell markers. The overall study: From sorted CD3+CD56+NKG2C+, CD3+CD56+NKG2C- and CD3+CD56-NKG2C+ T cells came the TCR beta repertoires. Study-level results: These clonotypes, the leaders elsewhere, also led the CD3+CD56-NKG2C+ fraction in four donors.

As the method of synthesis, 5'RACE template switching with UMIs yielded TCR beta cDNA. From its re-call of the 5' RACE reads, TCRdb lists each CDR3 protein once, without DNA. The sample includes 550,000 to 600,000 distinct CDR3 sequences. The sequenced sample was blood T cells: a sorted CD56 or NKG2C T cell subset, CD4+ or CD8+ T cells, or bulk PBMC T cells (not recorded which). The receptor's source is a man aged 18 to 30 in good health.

The CDR3 region is CAIRLGLAAPYNEQFF. The chain combines TRBV10-3 with TRBJ2-1; there is no DNA to check the TCRdb D call of TRBD2. The CDR3 has 16 residues. Germline V gene sequence: CDR1 ENHRY, CDR2 SYGVKD.